This entry lists 12 T cell receptor beta chains sequenced from one sample in a study of T-cell memory formation after mild COVID-19. TCRdb recomputed calls from the 5' RACE reads with MiXCR, one row per CDR3 protein. Here the sample spans 360,000 or so distinct CDR3 sequences, under 30% being singletons. The sequenced material came from PBMCs or a T cell subset sorted from them (not recorded which). The receptors stem from an adult woman who had mild COVID-19 (a few samples of this study predate the infection). Cell type and time point are not known.

The V and J genes are TRBV29-1 and TRBJ2-7; D gene ambiguous. The CDR3 consists of 13 residues. Per germline, CDR1 SQVTM and CDR2 ANQGSEA. With 7 bases removed from V and 3 bases from J, the gap between germline ends came to 16 bases. The CDR3 region is CSAVLAGVYEQYF. The CDR3 coding sequence is TGCAGCGCCGTCCTGGCCGGTGTCTACGAGCAGTACTTC.

This clonotype was picked up a small number of times. This chain joins TRBV7-2 and TRBJ2-7; TRBD2 matches 9 bases. Germline CDR1 is SGHTA and CDR2 is FQGNSA. The CDR3 covers 15 residues. V was pared by 2 bases and J by 2 bases, with 4 bases of the junction left unmatched. The CDR3 sequence is CASSLSASGAYEQYF. The CDR3 DNA reads as TGTGCCAGCAGCTTATCCGCTAGCGGGGCCTACGAGCAGTACTTC.

The J gene is TRBJ2-1, the V gene TRBV5-1, with 7 bases identical to TRBD1. V was pared by 4 bases and J by 8 bases, with 9 bases of the junction left unmatched. In germline, CDR1 is SGHRS, CDR2 YFSETQ. The CDR3 extends over 14 amino acids. The CDR3 DNA is TGCGCCAGCAGCCCCGGACAGGAGAGGTATGAGCAGTTCTTC. It is translated as CASSPGQERYEQFF.

This clonotype was detected a few times. The chain couples TRBV7-2 to TRBJ2-5; TRBD1 agrees at 7 bases. The CDR3 totals 16 residues. The J segment lost 3 bases and the V segment lost 0 bases, leaving 7 bases of the junction unmatched. Germline V gene lookup returns CDR1 SGHTA and CDR2 FQGNSA. CDR3 nucleotide sequence: TGTGCCAGCAGCTTAGCTTCCGGGACAGTAAAAGAGACCCAGTACTTC. Its translation: CASSLASGTVKETQYF.

The J gene is TRBJ2-3, the V gene TRBV11-3; TRBD2 matches at 12 bases. Germline V gives CDR1 SGHNT, CDR2 YENEEA. The CDR3 loop spans 18 amino acids. Losses at the gene ends were 0 bases for V and 5 bases for J; bases not matched to a gene: 9. CDR3 DNA: TGTGCCAGCAGCTTAGAGGTCCGACTAGCGGGAGAGGGAGATACGCAGTATTTT. This translates into CASSLEVRLAGEGDTQYF.

The chain employs TRBV14 and TRBJ2-1, with TRBD2 identical over 10 bases. The V gene end was trimmed by 2 bases and the J gene end by 2 bases; junction bases not matched to a gene: 6. Germline V gene lookup returns CDR1 SGHDN and CDR2 FVKESK. This CDR3 is 17 amino acids long. The CDR3 loop is CASSQLRTSGAYNEQFF. CDR3 DNA: TGTGCCAGCAGCCAACTCCGGACTAGCGGTGCCTACAATGAGCAGTTCTTC.

The chain joins TRBV6-1 to TRBJ2-5; TRBD1 is a possible D gene (6 bases). CDR3 length: 14 residues. The germline V gene encodes CDR1 MNHNS and CDR2 SASEGT. V lost 1 base and J 5 bases, leaving 11 bases between the germline ends. The DNA for the CDR3 is TGTGCCAGCAGTGAAGGGGGGCAGGGCGAGACCCAGTACTTC. The encoded protein is CASSEGGQGETQYF.

This clonotype has just a few counts. J is TRBJ2-7 and V is TRBV7-9; D gene uncertain. Germline V lookup: CDR1 SEHNR, CDR2 FQNEAQ (reference sequence). CDR3 length: 14 residues. V was cut by 5 bases and J by 4 bases, with 15 bases left in between. CDR3 residues: CASSRRRPGYEQYF. The CDR3 DNA follows: TGTGCCAGCAGCCGTAGACGGCCAGGATACGAGCAGTACTTC.

The chain's CDR3 is CASSDFPPGLAGGNTQYF. DNA of the CDR3: TGTGCCAGCAGTGACTTCCCACCGGGACTAGCGGGGGGAAATACGCAGTATTTT. This chain connects TRBV2 to TRBJ2-3; 15 positions match TRBD2. V trimming: 3 bases; J trimming: 7 bases; junction bases outside the gene matches: 11. The germline CDR1 and CDR2 sequences are SNHLY and FYNNEI. The CDR3 sequence is 18 residues long.

This clonotype was detected a few times. One junction end disagrees with the germline gene, perhaps due to a read error. V and J are TRBV4-3 and TRBJ2-1; possibly TRBD1 for D (6 bases). This CDR3 has 12 amino acids. Germline CDR1 and CDR2: LGHNA and YSLEER. CDR3 DNA sequence: TGCGCCAGCAGCCAAGATCAGGTCCGACAGGTTTTC. Translation: CASSQDQVRQVF.

This clonotype was seen more than once but under ten times. This rearrangement joins TRBV4-3 to TRBJ2-3; the D gene is possibly TRBD2 (6 bases). Germline V CDR1 and CDR2: LGHNA, YSLEER. Trimming cost V 0 bases and J 5 bases, with 15 bases left between them. This CDR3 has 16 amino acids. The CDR3 DNA reads TGCGCCAGCAGCCAAGATGGGACGGGAGTGGGAGATACGCAGTATTTT. Residues: CASSQDGTGVGDTQYF.

This clonotype occurred a few times. The J gene is TRBJ2-2, the V gene TRBV18; tentatively, D is TRBD1 or TRBD2 (5 bases each). There are 16 residues in the CDR3. Germline CDR1 KGHSH, CDR2 LQKENI. Trimming cost V 3 bases and J 0 bases, with 11 bases left between them. CDR3 coding DNA: TGTGCCAGCTCACCCTCGGGACGGGCGAACACCGGGGAGCTGTTTTTT. Its translation is CASSPSGRANTGELFF. Based on the CDR3 plus reference TRBV18 and TRBJ2-2, the full variable domain is NAGVMQNPRHLVRRRGQEARLRCSPMKGHSHVYWYRQLPEEGLKFMVYLQKENIIDESGMPKERFSAEFPKEGPSILRIQQVVRGDSAAYFCASSPSGRANTGELFFGEGSRLTVL.